Listed here are 13 T cell receptor beta chains from one sample, sequenced in a study of T-cell reconstitution after alpha-beta-depleted transplantation in children. The TCRbeta library incorporated unique molecular identifiers. MiXCR, applied by TCRdb to the PCR reads, yields one record per CDR3 protein. The sample holds approximately 200,000 distinct CDR3 sequences, 13% to 15% seen once. This specimen was PBMCs from the stem cell graft donor, taken from the stem cell graft. The receptors were gathered from a human donor who donated a stem cell graft to a child with acute lymphoblastic leukemia.

This clonotype has a count of ten or more. This chain connects TRBV7-9 to TRBJ2-7; weak D call: TRBD2 (5 bases). V lost 0 bases to trimming and J lost 7 bases, with 16 bases between them. CDR1 and CDR2 from the germline V gene are SEHNR and FQNEAQ (reference sequence). This CDR3 comprises 15 residues. CDR3 coding DNA: TGTGCCAGCAGCTTAGCTCGGGCCGCCCGAGGGGAGCAGTACTTC. Residues: CASSLARAARGEQYF.

This clonotype occurred many times. The chain combines TRBV12-3 or TRBV12-4 with TRBJ2-3; TRBD2 matches at 9 bases. The length of the CDR3 is 15 residues. Trimming at V came to 5 bases and at J to 4 bases, leaving 7 bases not matched to a gene. CDR3 DNA sequence: TGTGCCAGCAGTAGCGGGAGGATTAGGTCAGATACGCAGTATTTT. Amino acids: CASSSGRIRSDTQYF.

The sample holds a few counts of this clonotype. The rearrangement uses TRBV6-5 and TRBJ1-1, with D possibly TRBD1 on 6 matching bases. Per germline, CDR1 MNHEY and CDR2 SVGAGI. The V gene lost 4 bases and the J gene lost 1 base, with 10 bases spanning the gap. The CDR3 contains 14 residues. CDR3 nucleotides: TGTGCCAGCAGTTCCCCGGGACAGAACACTGAAGCTTTCTTT. It translates to CASSSPGQNTEAFF.

Many counts were recorded for this clonotype. The chain uses TRBV7-8 and TRBJ2-4, with TRBD1 identical over 7 bases. The germline gives CDR1 SGHVS, CDR2 FQNEAQ. The CDR3 runs 18 residues. V lost 3 bases and J lost 0; bases outside the gene matches: 11. The DNA for the CDR3 is TGTGCCAGCAGCTTGGGACAGAAATTTAGTAGAGCCAAAAACATTCAGTACTTC. Encoded protein: CASSLGQKFSRAKNIQYF.

This chain connects TRBV6-1 to TRBJ2-5; D is ambiguous. V was shortened by 1 base and J by 5 bases, with 8 bases between the two germline ends. The CDR3 spans 13 residues. Germline assignment: CDR1 MNHNS and CDR2 SASEGT. CDR3 nucleotides: TGTGCCAGCAGTGAAGTAATCGCGGAGACCCAGTACTTC. It yields the protein CASSEVIAETQYF.

The J gene is TRBJ2-5, the V gene TRBV29-1, with D hard to call. Germline-derived CDR1 and CDR2 are SQVTM and ANQGSEA. The V and J ends lost 2 bases and 7 bases respectively, with 11 bases between them. The CDR3 has 12 amino acids. The CDR3 reads CSVEMGSATQYF. In DNA form, the CDR3 reads TGCAGCGTTGAAATGGGTTCAGCGACCCAGTACTTC.

Many counts were recorded for this clonotype. The chain has TRBV7-9 and TRBJ1-3; D is ambiguous. Germline V gene sequence: CDR1 SEHNR, CDR2 FQNEAQ (reference sequence). The ends were cut back, 2 bases at V and 0 bases at J, with 8 bases in the middle. The CDR3 spans 15 residues. DNA of the CDR3: TGTGCCAGCAGCTTATCCAGGAGCTCTGGAAACACCATATATTTT. This gives the protein CASSLSRSSGNTIYF. The full variable domain, with the rest looked up from reference TRBV7-9 and TRBJ1-3, is DTGVSQNPRHKITKRGQNVTFRCDPISEHNRLYWYRQTLGQGPEFLTYFQNEAQLEKSRLLSDRFSAERPKGSFSTLEIQRTEQGDSAMYLCASSLSRSSGNTIYFGEGSWLTVV.

This clonotype was observed many times. The chain employs TRBV12-3 or TRBV12-4 and TRBJ2-5; D remains ambiguous. Trimming shortened V by 5 bases and J by 2 bases, and 9 bases separated the two germline ends. CDR3 length: 13 amino acids. As DNA, the CDR3 is TGTGCCAGCAGTCACTCGGATCAAGAGACCCAGTACTTC. Translated, it gives CASSHSDQETQYF.

This clonotype occurred many times. The chain recombines TRBV5-1 with TRBJ2-3; 10 bases match TRBD2. This CDR3 region has 17 residues. CDR1 is SGHRS, CDR2 YFSETQ, per germline. The V gene end was trimmed by 2 bases and the J gene end by 1 base; junction bases not matched to a gene: 7. CDR3 protein: CASSLIPGTSGTDTQYF. In DNA form, the CDR3 reads TGCGCCAGCAGCTTAATCCCCGGGACTAGCGGCACAGATACGCAGTATTTT.

This clonotype was recorded at least ten times. The V and J genes are TRBV12-3 or TRBV12-4 and TRBJ2-1; 8 bases are shared with TRBD1. The length of the CDR3 is 14 residues. V lost 2 bases, J lost 6 bases, and 3 bases stayed unmatched. This chain's CDR3 is CASSLSTGGNEQFF. CDR3 DNA sequence: TGTGCCAGCAGTTTAAGCACAGGGGGCAATGAGCAGTTCTTC.

Points on this clonotype: The junction departs from the called germline gene at one end, perhaps through a read error. The chain links TRBV12-3 or TRBV12-4 to TRBJ2-6; TRBD1 matches 8 bases. This CDR3 spans 15 amino acids. The chain's CDR3 is CASGTGPSGANGLTF. The CDR3 bases are TGTGCCAGCGGGACAGGACCCTCTGGGGCCAACGGCCTGACTTTC.

This clonotype was seen at least ten times. The CDR3 reads CASSYSAEQDTQYF. The CDR3 nucleotides are TGTGCCAGCAGTTACTCGGCCGAGCAAGATACGCAGTATTTT. V and J are TRBV6-2 or TRBV6-3 and TRBJ2-3; D unclear. The CDR3 has 14 residues. Per the germline V gene, CDR1 is MNHEY and CDR2 is SVGEGT. V lost 0 bases to trimming and J lost 5 bases, with 9 bases between them.

This clonotype was seen repeatedly, ten times or more. The chain joins TRBV20-1 to TRBJ1-4; TRBD1 matches 7 bases. The CDR3 spans 16 residues. Germline CDR1 reads DFQATT; CDR2 reads SNEGSKA (reference sequence). Germline trimming cut 6 bases from V and 3 bases from J; bases unmatched to any gene: 13. For the CDR3, the DNA is TGCAGTGCCCCTGGGGGGTGGACAGGCCCTAATGAAAAACTGTTTTTT. It yields the protein CSAPGGWTGPNEKLFF.